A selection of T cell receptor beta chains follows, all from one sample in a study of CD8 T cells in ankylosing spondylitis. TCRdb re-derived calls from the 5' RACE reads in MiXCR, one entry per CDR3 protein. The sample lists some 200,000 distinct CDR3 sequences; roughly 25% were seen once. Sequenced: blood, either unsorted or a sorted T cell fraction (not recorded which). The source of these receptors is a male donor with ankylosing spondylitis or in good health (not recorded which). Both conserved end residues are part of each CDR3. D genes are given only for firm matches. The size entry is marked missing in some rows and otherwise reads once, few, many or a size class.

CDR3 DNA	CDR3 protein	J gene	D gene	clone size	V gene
TGCAGTGCTATGGACAGGGACTACGAGCAGTACTTC	CSAMDRDYEQYF	TRBJ2-7	TRBD1	NA	TRBV20-1
TGTGCCAGCAGCTTGCCTCAGGCTCAAATGAACACTGAAGCTTTCTTT	CASSLPQAQMNTEAFF	TRBJ1-1	NA	NA	TRBV5-5
TGCAGTGTGGCCGGGAGGACTTCCCGCAATGAGCAGTTCTTC	CSVAGRTSRNEQFF	TRBJ2-1	TRBD2	NA	TRBV20-1
TGCGCCAGCAGCTTGGACGGTACGCAGTATTTT	CASSLDGTQYF	TRBJ2-3	NA	few	TRBV5-1
TGCAGTGCTAGCTGGACAGGTAGCACAGATACGCAGTATTTT	CSASWTGSTDTQYF	TRBJ2-3	TRBD1	many	TRBV20-1
TGTGCCATCAGTGAGTCGGGGGACAGGGCCGGCTACACCTTC	CAISESGDRAGYTF	TRBJ1-2	TRBD1	many	TRBV10-3
TGCAGTGCTAGAGATAACTTGTTTGGCTACACCTTC	CSARDNLFGYTF	TRBJ1-2	NA	NA	TRBV20-1
TGTGCCAGCAGTGAAGCTGGTCCTGGCTACACCTTC	CASSEAGPGYTF	TRBJ1-2	NA	many	TRBV2
TGTGCCAGCTCACCATTCCCTAACCACGAGCAGTACTTC	CASSPFPNHEQYF	TRBJ2-7	NA	NA	TRBV18
TGTGCCAGCAGCGGGCGGGGGACTAGAGGCTCCTACGAGCAGTACTTC	CASSGRGTRGSYEQYF	TRBJ2-7	TRBD2	few	TRBV11-2
TGTGCCAGCAGTTACTCGGGAGTACGCGAGCAGTACTTC	CASSYSGVREQYF	TRBJ2-7	NA	NA	TRBV6-5
TGCGCCAGCAGCTCCGAGCCCGTCCCTAGCACAGATACGCAGTATTTT	CASSSEPVPSTDTQYF	TRBJ2-3	NA	NA	TRBV5-1
TGCAGTGCCCTTTTCAGCGAGGTAGATACGCAGTATTTT	CSALFSEVDTQYF	TRBJ2-3	NA	few	TRBV20-1
TGTGCCAGCAGATCCCGCGCCCCTTCCGGCTACACCTTC	CASRSRAPSGYTF	TRBJ1-2	NA	many	TRBV28
TGCAGTGCTAGAGTGACAGCCACAGATACGCAGTATTTT	CSARVTATDTQYF	TRBJ2-3	NA	many	TRBV20-1
TGCAGCGCAAAAAATAGAGACAGGGGACCTTACGAGCAGTACTTC	CSAKNRDRGPYEQYF	TRBJ2-7	TRBD1	NA	TRBV29-1
TGCAGTGCTAGGAGTCGGGAGTCCTACAATGAGCAGTTCTTC	CSARSRESYNEQFF	TRBJ2-1	NA	many	TRBV20-1
TGTGCCACCAGCAGAGACACCATACAGGGGCTCGCTGAAGCTTTCTTT	CATSRDTIQGLAEAFF	TRBJ1-1	TRBD1	many	TRBV15
TGCGCCAGCAGCCCCGGGAGTAAGCCCAATGAGCAGTTCTTC	CASSPGSKPNEQFF	TRBJ2-1	NA	NA	TRBV10-1
TGTGCCAGCAGCAAGGTACCGGGACAGGGTACAGATACGCAGTATTTT	CASSKVPGQGTDTQYF	TRBJ2-3	TRBD1	many	TRBV11-1
TGTGCCAGCAGCTTAGTGCAGCGGAGCCCCTACGGTACGCAGTATTTT	CASSLVQRSPYGTQYF	TRBJ2-3	NA	few	TRBV7-2
TGTGCCAGCAGTGTGGACTTCAGCGCCCAGCCCCAGCATTTT	CASSVDFSAQPQHF	TRBJ1-5	NA	many	TRBV6-1
TGCAGCGTTGAACGGCAGGGGGGCTATGGCTACACCTTC	CSVERQGGYGYTF	TRBJ1-2	TRBD1	NA	TRBV29-1
TGTGCCAGCAGCCTGGGACTAGCGGGTTTCGGTACGCAGTATTTT	CASSLGLAGFGTQYF	TRBJ2-3	TRBD2	few	TRBV7-3
TGCAGTGCTAGTCACGGCAGGGGGAGGGGTGGCTACACCTTC	CSASHGRGRGGYTF	TRBJ1-2	TRBD1	NA	TRBV20-1
TGTGCCAGCAGCCAACTGGGACTAGCTGCGGAGACCCAGTACTTC	CASSQLGLAAETQYF	TRBJ2-5	TRBD2	many	TRBV3-1
TGCGCCAGCAGCATGGGACGGGTGGAGACCCAGTACTTC	CASSMGRVETQYF	TRBJ2-5	NA	many	TRBV5-1
TGCGCCAGCAGCGCCCGACAGGGAGACTATGGCTACACCTTC	CASSARQGDYGYTF	TRBJ1-2	TRBD1	NA	TRBV5-1
TGCGCCAGCAGCTGGATGGGGGAGGGGTCCGGCGGGGAGCTGTTTTTT	CASSWMGEGSGGELFF	TRBJ2-2	TRBD2	many	TRBV4-1
TGCAGTGCTAGAGTCCGACTAGCGGGAGAGAACAATGAGCAGTTCTTC	CSARVRLAGENNEQFF	TRBJ2-1	TRBD2	many	TRBV20-1
TGCGCCAGCAGCTTGAGGTCACCGGGGGAGCAGTACTTC	CASSLRSPGEQYF	TRBJ2-7	NA	NA	TRBV5-1
TGTGCCAGCAGTCCGCAGGGGGTCCCCAATGAGCAGTTCTTC	CASSPQGVPNEQFF	TRBJ2-1	TRBD1	NA	TRBV12-3/TRBV12-4
TGCAGCGTTGCGAACCCCACAGATACGCAGTATTTT	CSVANPTDTQYF	TRBJ2-3	NA	medium-sized	TRBV29-1
TGCAGTGCTAGAGATCGCGGGGCAGACGCCTATGGCTACACCTTC	CSARDRGADAYGYTF	TRBJ1-2	NA	many	TRBV20-1
TGTGCCAGCAGCCATTACCCATCGACTAAGCAAGAGACCCAGTACTTC	CASSHYPSTKQETQYF	TRBJ2-5	NA	many	TRBV3-1
TGTGCCAGCAGTGCATCGGACAGGGCCCGCAGCACAAGCGGCTACACCTTC	CASSASDRARSTSGYTF	TRBJ1-2	TRBD1	many	TRBV9
TGCAGTGCTAGACGAACAGGGGCCCCCGATACGCAGTATTTT	CSARRTGAPDTQYF	TRBJ2-3	TRBD1	NA	TRBV20-1
TGTGCCAGCAGCCAGACTGAGGGTCAGCCCCAGCATTTT	CASSQTEGQPQHF	TRBJ1-5	NA	few	TRBV12-3/TRBV12-4
TGTGCCAGCAGAAGCCGGGACTGGTACTACAATGAGCAGTTCTTC	CASRSRDWYYNEQFF	TRBJ2-1	NA	many	TRBV12-3/TRBV12-4
TGCGCCAGCAGCCTGCTTGCGGGAGTTGAGCAGTTCTTC	CASSLLAGVEQFF	TRBJ2-1	TRBD2	many	TRBV5-1
TGTGCCAGCAGCTTGGGTGGGACCACTGAAGCTTTCTTT	CASSLGGTTEAFF	TRBJ1-1	NA	many	TRBV11-2
TGTGCCAGCAGCCCTACAGGGAATCTACTCCAAGAGACCCAGTACTTC	CASSPTGNLLQETQYF	TRBJ2-5	NA	many	TRBV5-5
TGCAGTGCTAGAGGGCAGATTAACACCGGGGAGCTGTTTTTT	CSARGQINTGELFF	TRBJ2-2	NA	few	TRBV20-1
TGCAGTGCTAGTGAGGGAGCGAACACTGAAGCTTTCTTT	CSASEGANTEAFF	TRBJ1-1	NA	few	TRBV20-1